Below are 29 T cell receptor beta chains sequenced from a single sample in a study of T-cell memory formation after mild COVID-19. TCRdb re-analysed the 5' RACE reads in MiXCR, keeping a single row per CDR3 protein. The sample holds fewer than 95,000 distinct CDR3 sequences; about 12% are singletons and the top ten take about 29%. The sequenced material came from PBMCs or a T cell subset sorted from them (not recorded which). These receptors were taken from an adult woman who had mild COVID-19 (a few samples of this study predate the infection). Cell type and time point are not known.

The V gene is TRBV5-1, the J gene TRBJ2-5, with D perhaps matching TRBD1 (6 bases). Between the trimmed V and J ends, which lost 3 bases and 4 bases, there was a span of 10 bases. The CDR3 consists of 13 residues. Looked up from germline, CDR1 is SGHRS and CDR2 is YFSETQ. The chain's CDR3 is CASSSSRGETQYF. CDR3 nucleotides: TGCGCCAGCAGCTCGAGCAGGGGAGAGACCCAGTACTTC.

The rearrangement links TRBV14 to TRBJ2-7; 8 bases map to TRBD2. Germline lookup yields CDR1 SGHDN and CDR2 FVKESK. There are 15 residues in the CDR3. Trimming removed 4 bases from V and 3 bases from J; junction bases left unmatched: 8. CDR3 residues: CASSPHPGGVYEQYF. The DNA for the CDR3 is TGTGCCAGCAGCCCCCATCCGGGGGGGGTCTACGAGCAGTACTTC.

V and J are TRBV18 and TRBJ2-7; no firm D call. Trimming took off 0 bases at V and 4 bases at J, with 7 bases between the two ends. The CDR3 runs 13 residues. Germline values: CDR1 KGHSH, CDR2 LQKENI. The CDR3 DNA is TGTGCCAGCTCACCACCGTCACAATACGAGCAGTACTTC. Its protein product is CASSPPSQYEQYF.

This clonotype appeared a few times. The J gene is TRBJ1-3, the V gene TRBV24-1, with TRBD1 identical over 8 bases. Germline V lookup: CDR1 KGHDR, CDR2 SFDVKD. The ends lost 4 bases at V and 3 bases at J; junction bases unmatched: 4. This CDR3 contains 15 residues. The CDR3: CATSDPGGSGNTIYF. CDR3 in DNA: TGTGCCACCAGTGACCCAGGGGGCAGTGGAAACACCATATATTTT.

The CDR3 is CASSPGSSGSNYNEQFF. In DNA form, the CDR3 reads TGCGCCAGCAGCCCCGGATCTAGCGGGAGTAATTACAATGAGCAGTTCTTC. This sequence joins TRBV5-1 and TRBJ2-1; 10 bases agree with TRBD2. Germline lookup yields CDR1 SGHRS and CDR2 YFSETQ. The CDR3 has 17 residues. V shed 4 bases, J shed 4 bases, and the junction held 11 bases outside the gene matches.

This clonotype was counted a few times. The genes are TRBV12-3 or TRBV12-4 and TRBJ2-6; maybe TRBD2 (5 bases). The CDR3 is 15 amino acids. Trimming took 6 bases from V and 0 from J, leaving 9 bases between them. In DNA, the CDR3 is TGTGCCAGCAGCCCCGGGGACTCTGGGGCCAACGTCCTGACTTTC. This translates into CASSPGDSGANVLTF.

This clonotype was seen once. J is TRBJ1-1 and V is TRBV6-2 or TRBV6-3, with D uncertain. The CDR3 consists of 14 residues. The germline V and J ends were trimmed by 2 bases and 1 base, with 8 bases remaining between them. Germline CDR1 reads MNHEY; CDR2 reads SVGEGT. The chain's CDR3 is CASSYTITNTEAFF. DNA for the CDR3: TGTGCCAGCAGTTACACCATCACGAACACTGAAGCTTTCTTT.

This chain uses TRBV29-1 with TRBJ2-7, with 9 bases aligning to TRBD1. The CDR3 contains 14 residues. J gave up 0 bases and V 7 bases, and 7 bases lay outside the gene matches. Germline V gives CDR1 SQVTM, CDR2 ANQGSEA. This chain's CDR3 is CSAAGTGSSYEQYF. In DNA form, the CDR3 reads TGCAGCGCCGCCGGGACAGGGAGCTCCTACGAGCAGTACTTC.

CDR3 bases: TGTGCCAGCAGCTTAACCCTACAGGGGGCGCTTACAGATACGCAGTATTTT. Its protein product is CASSLTLQGALTDTQYF. The rearrangement links TRBV7-2 to TRBJ2-3, with 9 bases fitting TRBD1. In germline, CDR1 is SGHTA, CDR2 FQGNSA. With 2 bases clipped from V and 3 bases from J, the junction kept 9 bases outside the gene matches. The CDR3 sequence is 17 residues long.

This rearrangement joins TRBV3-1 to TRBJ2-2; D is unclear. From germline, CDR1 is LGHDT and CDR2 YNNKEL (reference sequence). The CDR3 runs 17 residues. V lost 0 bases, J lost 6 bases, and 17 bases lay in between. This CDR3 is CASSQDLGFGVPGELFF. The CDR3 nucleotides are TGTGCCAGCAGCCAAGATCTCGGCTTTGGGGTCCCCGGGGAGCTGTTTTTT.

The chain has TRBV3-1 and TRBJ2-1; 8 bases agree with TRBD2. V lost 2 bases and J lost 8; bases outside the gene matches: 8. CDR3 length equals 15 residues. CDR1 is LGHDT and CDR2 is YNNKEL in the germline V gene (reference sequence). For the CDR3, the DNA is TGTGCCAGCAGCCAATTACGGGGGGGCCTAGATGAGCAGTTCTTC. It codes for CASSQLRGGLDEQFF.

This clonotype has a handful of counts. The rearrangement uses TRBV12-3 or TRBV12-4 and TRBJ2-2, with 7 bases identical to TRBD2. This CDR3 has 14 amino acids. Trimming at V came to 2 bases and at J to 7 bases, leaving 4 bases not matched to a gene. The CDR3 protein is CASSLSSGDGELFF. Written as DNA, the CDR3 is TGTGCCAGCAGTTTATCGAGCGGGGACGGGGAGCTGTTTTTT.

This clonotype was detected only a few times. V usage is TRBV15 and J usage is TRBJ2-7; D is perhaps TRBD1 (6 bases). V was trimmed by 3 bases and J by 6 bases, leaving 12 bases between them. Germline CDR1 LNHNV, CDR2 YYDKDF (reference sequence). This CDR3 has 13 amino acids. The CDR3 nucleotides read TGTGCCACCAGCAGTAATCAGGGGAGCGAGCAGTACTTC. It translates to CATSSNQGSEQYF.

The V call is TRBV5-6, the J call TRBJ1-2; no clear D gene. CDR1 is SGHDT, CDR2 YYEEEE, per germline. With 2 bases removed from V and 5 bases from J, the gap between germline ends came to 10 bases. The CDR3 extends over 13 amino acids. The CDR3 spells CASSFENLYGYTF. The CDR3 nucleotides are TGTGCCAGCAGCTTTGAAAACCTGTATGGCTACACCTTC.

CDR3 loop: CASIGGSNYEQYF. The CDR3 DNA reads as TGTGCCAGCATTGGGGGTAGTAACTACGAGCAGTACTTC. V is TRBV7-9 and J is TRBJ2-7, with D perhaps TRBD1 or TRBD2 (5 bases each). In germline, CDR1 is SEHNR, CDR2 FQNEAQ (reference sequence). CDR3 size: 13 residues. V was trimmed by 7 bases and J by 3 bases, leaving 13 bases between them.

The table lists this clonotype with a few counts. The chain couples TRBV20-1 to TRBJ2-4, with TRBD1 matching 9 bases. The CDR3 sequence is 18 residues long. Germline V gene sequence: CDR1 DFQATT, CDR2 SNEGSKA (reference sequence). V gave up 0 bases and J gave up 0 bases; unmatched junction bases: 9. CDR3 nucleotides: TGCAGTGCTAGAGAAGGGGACAGGGCGAGGATAGCCAAAAACATTCAGTACTTC. It specifies CSAREGDRARIAKNIQYF.

There are a few counts of this clonotype. The chain uses TRBV24-1 and TRBJ2-3; 8 nucleotides agree with TRBD2. V lost 9 bases to trimming and J lost 4 bases; unmatched junction nucleotides: 5. Germline-derived CDR1 and CDR2 are KGHDR and SFDVKD. The CDR3 is made up of 13 amino acids. This chain's CDR3 is CATALRGADTQYF. The CDR3 nucleotides read TGTGCCACCGCTCTGCGGGGGGCAGATACGCAGTATTTT.

The chain links TRBV11-2 to TRBJ2-2, with a possible D match to TRBD1 (5 bases). The CDR3 is 14 residues long. V was trimmed by 6 bases and J by 5 bases, leaving 13 bases between them. CDR1 and CDR2 from the germline V gene are SGHAT and FQNNGV. The DNA of the CDR3 is TGTGCCAGCAGTAAAGACAGAGTTACCGGGGAGCTGTTTTTT. It translates to CASSKDRVTGELFF.

J is TRBJ2-3 and V is TRBV7-9, with D perhaps TRBD2 (5 bases). This CDR3 spans 13 amino acids. Trimming cost V 3 bases and J 5 bases, with 9 bases left between them. The germline V gene encodes CDR1 SEHNR and CDR2 FQNEAQ (reference sequence). The CDR3 reads CASSFPDLDTQYF. CDR3 DNA: TGTGCCAGCAGCTTTCCGGACTTAGATACGCAGTATTTT.

This clonotype was found a few times. The chain has TRBV3-1 and TRBJ2-5; TRBD2 aligns across 11 bases. Losses at the gene ends were 4 bases for V and 5 bases for J; bases not matched to a gene: 6. The CDR3 runs to 15 residues. The germline V gene encodes CDR1 LGHDT and CDR2 YNNKEL (reference sequence). CDR3 bases: TGTGCCAGCAGCCCCACTAGCGGGAGTCATGAGACCCAGTACTTC. This codes for CASSPTSGSHETQYF.

This clonotype was counted once. The chain combines TRBV12-3 or TRBV12-4 with TRBJ2-4, with 10 bases lining up with TRBD2. The ends lost 4 bases at V and 0 bases at J; junction bases unmatched: 3. The CDR3 length is 16 residues. The CDR3 bases are TGTGCCAGCAGTTCGCTAGCGGGGGTAGCCAAAAACATTCAGTACTTC. Translated, it gives CASSSLAGVAKNIQYF.

This clonotype was seen a few times. The V and J genes are TRBV7-8 and TRBJ2-7; 8 bases are a match to TRBD1. The CDR3 contains 14 residues. Germline values: CDR1 SGHVS, CDR2 FQNEAQ. The J segment lost 6 bases and the V segment lost 4 bases, leaving 8 bases of the junction unmatched. Here the CDR3 DNA reads TGTGCCAGCAGCTCGGGACAGGTTCTAGTCGAGCAGTACTTC. This sequence encodes CASSSGQVLVEQYF.

This clonotype was observed a few times. The V call is TRBV29-1, the J call TRBJ2-3, with 13 bases matching TRBD2. This CDR3 spans 18 amino acids. Germline CDR1 SQVTM, CDR2 ANQGSEA. V dropped 6 bases and J dropped 2; count of bases not matched to a gene: 14. CDR3 bases: TGCAGCGTCGTGGGACTAGCGGGATGGGATTTGACCACAGATACGCAGTATTTT. Amino acids: CSVVGLAGWDLTTDTQYF.

This clonotype was recorded a few times. The J gene is TRBJ2-5, the V gene TRBV7-3, with unresolved D. The V gene's germline CDR1 is SGHTA and CDR2 FQGTGA. The CDR3 sequence is 15 residues long. Trimming left V 1 base short and J 3 bases short, with 12 bases between. CDR3 residues: CASSLNSGPKETQYF. DNA of the CDR3: TGTGCCAGCAGCTTAAACTCCGGGCCAAAAGAGACCCAGTACTTC.

This clonotype was counted many times. V is TRBV7-9 and J is TRBJ2-7, with TRBD1 as a possible D gene (6 bases). Trimming left V 5 bases short and J 0 bases short, with 11 bases between. Germline-derived CDR1 and CDR2 are SEHNR and FQNEAQ (reference sequence). The CDR3 runs 14 residues. In DNA form, the CDR3 reads TGTGCCAGCAGCCCAGAAGGGGGCTCCTACGAGCAGTACTTC. Residues: CASSPEGGSYEQYF.

This clonotype showed up just a few times. The CDR3 DNA reads as TGTGCCAGCAGCTTGCGGCAGGAGAGCGAAAAACTGTTTTTT. Residues: CASSLRQESEKLFF. The rearrangement links TRBV5-4 to TRBJ1-4; D unclear. CDR3 length: 14 residues. The V gene lost 1 base and the J gene lost 8 bases, with 12 bases spanning the gap. The germline CDR1 and CDR2 sequences are SGHNT and YYREEE (reference sequence).

This chain joins TRBV7-8 and TRBJ2-7; D is unclear. The CDR3 consists of 12 residues. V lost 5 bases and J 4 bases, leaving 9 bases between the germline ends. The germline CDR1 and CDR2 sequences are SGHVS and FQNEAQ. The CDR3 sequence: CASSAVLYEQYF. Written as DNA, the CDR3 is TGTGCCAGCAGCGCCGTTCTATACGAGCAGTACTTC. The full variable domain, rest sourced from reference TRBV7-8 and TRBJ2-7, is GAGVSQSPRYKVAKRGQDVALRCDPISGHVSLFWYQQALGQGPEFLTYFQNEAQLDKSGLPSDRFFAERPEGSVSTLKIQRTQQEDSAVYLCASSAVLYEQYFGPGTRLTVT.

The V and J genes are TRBV4-3 and TRBJ2-1; 11 bases line up with TRBD1. V was pared by 5 bases and J by 4 bases, with 4 bases of the junction left unmatched. CDR3 size: 15 residues. Per germline, CDR1 LGHNA and CDR2 YSLEER. CDR3 sequence reads: CASSRTGGAYNEQFF. The CDR3 coding sequence is TGCGCCAGCAGCAGGACAGGGGGCGCTTACAATGAGCAGTTCTTC.

The genes are TRBV5-1 and TRBJ2-7; tentative D call: TRBD2 (5 bases). The V end lost 5 bases, the J end lost 7 bases, and 13 bases lay between the germline ends. Germline values: CDR1 SGHRS, CDR2 YFSETQ. The length of the CDR3 is 12 residues. The DNA of the CDR3 is TGCGCCAGCAGGCTGTTCGGGGAAGAGCAGTACTTC. Amino acid sequence: CASRLFGEEQYF.